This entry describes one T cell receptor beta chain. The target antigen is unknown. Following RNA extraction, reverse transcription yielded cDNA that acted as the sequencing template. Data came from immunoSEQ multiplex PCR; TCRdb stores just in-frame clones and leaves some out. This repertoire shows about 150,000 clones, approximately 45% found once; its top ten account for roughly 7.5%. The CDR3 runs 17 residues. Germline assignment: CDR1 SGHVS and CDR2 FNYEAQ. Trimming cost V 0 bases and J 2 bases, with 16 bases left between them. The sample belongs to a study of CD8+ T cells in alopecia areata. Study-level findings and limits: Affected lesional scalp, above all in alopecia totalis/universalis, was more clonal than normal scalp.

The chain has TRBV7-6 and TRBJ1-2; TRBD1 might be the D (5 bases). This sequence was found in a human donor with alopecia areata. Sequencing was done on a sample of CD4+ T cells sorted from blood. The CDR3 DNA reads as TGTGCCAGCAGCTTAGCGAGGGTGGGGCCTAGGAACTATGGCTACACCTTC. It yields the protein CASSLARVGPRNYGYTF.